The 24 T cell receptor beta chains below come from one sample, sequenced in a study of blood T cell repertoires in COVID-19. Produced via immunoSEQ multiplex PCR; TCRdb's table is partial and in-frame only. The sample lists fewer than 85,000 clones, over 65% occurring once. The specimen sequenced was peripheral blood. The receptors stem from a woman aged 55-69 years with acute or convalescent COVID-19.

This chain links TRBV7-8 with TRBJ1-3; the D is unclear. The CDR3 is made up of 15 amino acids. Trimming took 1 base from V and 0 from J, leaving 7 bases between them. Per germline, CDR1 SGHVS and CDR2 FQNEAQ. The DNA of the CDR3 is TGTGCCAGCAGCTTAGGCCTGAGCTCTGGAAACACCATATATTTT. This sequence encodes CASSLGLSSGNTIYF.

This chain links TRBV12-5 with TRBJ2-1; TRBD2 agrees at 13 bases. Germline V gene lookup returns CDR1 LGHNT and CDR2 FRNRAP. V dropped 1 base and J dropped 8; count of bases not matched to a gene: 8. This CDR3 is 17 amino acids long. This CDR3 reads CASGLARLAGGIDEQFF. The CDR3 bases are TGTGCTAGTGGTTTGGCCCGACTAGCGGGGGGTATTGATGAGCAGTTCTTC.

The gene calls are TRBV5-4 and TRBJ2-1; perhaps TRBD1 as D (5 bases). The CDR3 has 14 amino acids. V was shortened by 3 bases and J by 7 bases, with 14 bases between the two germline ends. Germline V gene data show CDR1 as SGHNT and CDR2 as YYREEE (reference sequence). CDR3 in DNA: TGTGCCAGCAGCTCGCCGACAGCGACGAATGAGCAGTTCTTC. As protein: CASSSPTATNEQFF.

This sequence joins TRBV9 and TRBJ2-3; maybe TRBD2 (6 bases). CDR1 and CDR2 from the germline V gene are SGDLS and YYNGEE. Trimming removed 6 bases at V and 4 bases at J, with 18 bases between. The CDR3 runs to 15 residues. The CDR3 is CASTPSDGWADTQYF. CDR3 sequence (DNA): TGTGCCAGCACTCCTAGCGATGGGTGGGCAGATACGCAGTATTTT.

The J gene is TRBJ2-3, the V gene TRBV11-2; tentative D call: TRBD2 (5 bases). The germline V gene encodes CDR1 SGHAT and CDR2 FQNNGV. The CDR3 has 16 residues. The V end lost 3 bases, the J end lost 0 bases, and 13 bases lay between the germline ends. The DNA of the CDR3 is TGTGCCAGCAGCTTCGCCGCGAGGGTGAGCACAGATACGCAGTATTTT. This sequence encodes CASSFAARVSTDTQYF.

This chain uses TRBV5-6 with TRBJ1-1; D possibly corresponds to TRBD1 (5 bases). The V and J ends lost 0 bases and 5 bases respectively, with 14 bases between them. There are 15 residues in the CDR3. Per the germline V gene, CDR1 is SGHDT and CDR2 is YYEEEE. The CDR3, as DNA: TGTGCCAGCAGCTTGGGTCAGGGCGTTGGGACTGAAGCTTTCTTT. Protein sequence: CASSLGQGVGTEAFF.

This chain connects TRBV6-6 to TRBJ1-3, with 12 bases aligning to TRBD1. V trimming: 0 bases; J trimming: 6 bases; junction bases outside the gene matches: 3. The CDR3 has 16 amino acids. Germline CDR1 reads MNHNY; CDR2 reads SVGAGI (reference sequence). The CDR3 loop reads CASSYSGQGAQNTIYF. The CDR3 bases are TGTGCCAGCAGTTACTCGGGACAGGGGGCGCAAAACACCATATATTTT.

The chain joins TRBV27 to TRBJ1-2; a weak D match, TRBD1 (5 bases). V dropped 10 bases and J dropped 2 bases, with 20 bases sitting between them. Per germline, CDR1 MNHEY and CDR2 SMNVEV (reference sequence). This CDR3 has 15 residues. The CDR3 spells CAIASIQTGNYGYTF. The CDR3 region has the DNA TGTGCCATCGCCTCTATCCAAACAGGCAACTATGGCTACACCTTC.

The genes are TRBV6-5 and TRBJ2-2, with D tentatively TRBD2 (6 bases). Per germline, CDR1 MNHEY and CDR2 SVGAGI. V gave up 2 bases and J gave up 5 bases, with 12 bases separating them. This CDR3 region has 15 residues. The DNA of the CDR3 is TGTGCCAGCAGTTACGGGCGGGGTACGACCGGGGAGCTGTTTTTT. This encodes CASSYGRGTTGELFF.

V is TRBV4-2 and J is TRBJ2-3; TRBD2 aligns across 8 bases. This CDR3 contains 18 residues. Germline V lookup: CDR1 LGHNA, CDR2 YNFKEQ. Losses at the gene ends were 4 bases for V and 2 bases for J; bases not matched to a gene: 14. The CDR3 loop is CASSPLMIGGGITDTQYF. CDR3 sequence (DNA): TGTGCCAGCAGCCCGTTGATGATCGGGGGGGGCATCACAGATACGCAGTATTTT.

The chain couples TRBV7-9 to TRBJ2-7, with no clear D. With 10 bases removed from V and 3 bases from J, the gap between germline ends came to 22 bases. Germline V CDR1 and CDR2: SEHNR, FQNEAQ (reference sequence). The length of the CDR3 is 15 residues. The CDR3 DNA reads TGTGCCACCGAACGAGAAGAAAATGCCCACTACGAGCAGTACTTC. Its protein product is CATEREENAHYEQYF.

The genes are TRBV5-1 and TRBJ2-4; TRBD2 aligns across 10 bases. Germline V gene sequence: CDR1 SGHRS, CDR2 YFSETQ. The J segment lost 7 bases and the V segment lost 4 bases, leaving 17 bases of the junction unmatched. This CDR3 has 18 residues. CDR3 sequence: CASSPSQRGGRRSNIQYF. The DNA of the CDR3 is TGCGCCAGCAGCCCCTCACAGCGGGGGGGCCGCCGGTCGAACATTCAGTACTTC.

The chain is built from TRBV7-2 and TRBJ2-7; D is perhaps TRBD1 (6 bases). The germline gives CDR1 SGHTA, CDR2 FQGNSA. This CDR3 region has 14 residues. V was clipped by 5 bases and J by 0 bases, with 11 bases between them. CDR3 sequence: CASSPDRYSYEQYF. In DNA, the CDR3 is TGTGCCAGCAGCCCAGACAGGTACTCCTACGAGCAGTACTTC. The full variable domain, its missing parts supplied by reference TRBV7-2 and TRBJ2-7, is GAGVSQSPSNKVTEKGKDVELRCDPISGHTALYWYRQSLGQGLEFLIYFQGNSAPDKSGLPSDRFSAERTGGSVSTLTIQRTQQEDSAVYLCASSPDRYSYEQYFGPGTRLTVT.

The chain couples TRBV9 to TRBJ1-1, with D perhaps matching TRBD1 (6 bases). V was pared by 4 bases and J by 9 bases, with 13 bases between. The germline CDR1 and CDR2 sequences are SGDLS and YYNGEE. This CDR3 has 12 amino acids. The CDR3 loop reads CASSPSDSQAFF. The CDR3 DNA reads as TGTGCCAGCAGCCCATCGGACAGCCAAGCTTTCTTT.

The rearrangement joins TRBV5-1 to TRBJ2-1, with TRBD2 identical over 14 bases. Trimming cost V 0 bases and J 8 bases; bases outside gene matches: 4. Germline CDR1 and CDR2: SGHRS and YFSETQ. This CDR3 is 16 amino acids long. The DNA of the CDR3 is TGCGCCAGCAGCTTGGAGGGACTAGCGGGAGATCATGAGCAGTTCTTC. Its protein is CASSLEGLAGDHEQFF.

The rearrangement joins TRBV7-9 to TRBJ1-4, with D uncertain. V lost 1 base to trimming and J lost 5 bases, with 11 bases between them. This CDR3 is 15 amino acids long. From germline, CDR1 is SEHNR and CDR2 FQNEAQ (reference sequence). This CDR3 reads CASSLDAGRNEKLFF. CDR3 in DNA: TGTGCCAGCAGCTTAGATGCAGGTAGAAATGAAAAACTGTTTTTT.

The CDR3 region is CASRARWGYTF. The CDR3 DNA reads TGTGCCAGCAGAGCCCGGTGGGGCTACACCTTC. This chain connects TRBV28 to TRBJ1-2, with D hard to call. Trimming pared 6 bases from V and 8 bases from J, leaving 10 bases between. Germline lookup yields CDR1 MDHEN and CDR2 SYDVKM. The CDR3 loop spans 11 amino acids.

J is TRBJ1-2 and V is TRBV28; tentatively, D is TRBD1 (6 bases). This CDR3 spans 14 amino acids. Looked up from germline, CDR1 is MDHEN and CDR2 is SYDVKM. The ends were cut back, 2 bases at V and 5 bases at J, with 12 bases in the middle. CDR3 loop: CASSLGQNLYGYTF. DNA for the CDR3: TGTGCCAGCAGTTTAGGACAGAATCTGTATGGCTACACCTTC.

The chain carries TRBV9 and TRBJ2-7; maybe TRBD1 (6 bases). With 3 bases removed from V and 0 bases from J, the gap between germline ends came to 13 bases. The germline CDR1 and CDR2 sequences are SGDLS and YYNGEE. There are 15 residues in the CDR3. DNA of the CDR3: TGTGCCAGCAGCGCTGACGGGACACCCTCCTACGAGCAGTACTTC. This sequence encodes CASSADGTPSYEQYF.

The chain carries TRBV19 and TRBJ2-3, with unresolved D. With 3 bases removed from V and 5 bases from J, the gap between germline ends came to 9 bases. CDR3 length equals 13 residues. Per germline, CDR1 LNHDA and CDR2 SQIVND (reference sequence). In DNA, the CDR3 is TGTGCCAGTAGTATGTACTACGGAGATACGCAGTATTTT. Protein sequence: CASSMYYGDTQYF.

The genes are TRBV5-8 and TRBJ2-5; D possibly corresponds to TRBD2 (7 bases). The CDR3 totals 17 residues. Germline lookup yields CDR1 SGHTS and CDR2 YDEGEE. Trimming took off 4 bases at V and 5 bases at J, with 24 bases between the two ends. This chain's CDR3 is CASSLVFGQRRGETQYF. The CDR3 DNA sequence: TGTGCCAGCAGCCTGGTTTTCGGACAGCGGCGGGGGGAGACCCAGTACTTC.

The chain uses TRBV2 and TRBJ1-1; possible D gene TRBD1, 5 bases. V lost 7 bases to trimming and J lost 1 base, with 10 bases between them. Germline loops: CDR1 SNHLY, CDR2 FYNNEI. The CDR3 has 13 amino acids. The CDR3 region is CASKEGPNTEAFF. The DNA for the CDR3 is TGTGCCAGCAAGGAGGGACCGAACACTGAAGCTTTCTTT.

The chain uses TRBV18 and TRBJ1-2; no clear D. Germline V gene sequence: CDR1 KGHSH, CDR2 LQKENI. CDR3 length: 14 residues. Trimming cost V 1 base and J 0 bases, with 6 bases left between them. In DNA form, the CDR3 reads TGTGCCAGCTCACCACAGCGTTCTAACTATGGCTACACCTTC. This translates into CASSPQRSNYGYTF.

Only one count was recorded for this clone. V is TRBV12-3 or TRBV12-4 and J is TRBJ2-5; D is unresolved. CDR3 length equals 12 residues. Trimming left V 2 bases short and J 7 bases short, with 8 bases between. CDR3 in amino acids: CASSLISGTQYF. CDR3 nucleotide sequence: TGTGCCAGCAGTTTAATCTCCGGGACCCAGTACTTC.